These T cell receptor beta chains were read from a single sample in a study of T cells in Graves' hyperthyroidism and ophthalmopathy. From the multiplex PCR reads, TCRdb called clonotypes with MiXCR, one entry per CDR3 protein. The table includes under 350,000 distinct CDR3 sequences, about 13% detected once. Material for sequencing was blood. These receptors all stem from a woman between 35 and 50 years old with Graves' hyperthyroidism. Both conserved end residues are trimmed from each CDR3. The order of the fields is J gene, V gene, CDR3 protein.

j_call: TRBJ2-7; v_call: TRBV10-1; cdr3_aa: ASSPSGGLAVEQY
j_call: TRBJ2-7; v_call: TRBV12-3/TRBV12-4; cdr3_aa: ASSPRVYEQY
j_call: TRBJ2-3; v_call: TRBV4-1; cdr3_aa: ASSQVGGTTDTQY
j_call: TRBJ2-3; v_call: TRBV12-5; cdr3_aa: ASGLGLGIGGRGTDTQY
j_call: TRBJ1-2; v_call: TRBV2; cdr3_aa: ASNVRTGLSGYT
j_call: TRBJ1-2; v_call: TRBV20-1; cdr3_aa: SAPFLDRPGYT
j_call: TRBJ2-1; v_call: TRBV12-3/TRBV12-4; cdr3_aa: ASSRAGGPNEQF
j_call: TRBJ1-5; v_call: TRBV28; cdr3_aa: ASSKPQGAYH
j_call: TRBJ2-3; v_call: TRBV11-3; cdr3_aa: ASSFRQGADTQY
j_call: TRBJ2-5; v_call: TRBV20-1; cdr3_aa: SAIVAGETQY
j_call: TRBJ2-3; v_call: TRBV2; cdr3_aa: ASNLDSLGSQY
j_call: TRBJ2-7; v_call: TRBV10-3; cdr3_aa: AIRVDRNYEQY
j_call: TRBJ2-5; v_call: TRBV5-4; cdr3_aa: ASSFGGTNQETQY
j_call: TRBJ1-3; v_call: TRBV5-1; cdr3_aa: ASSDTGSGTIY
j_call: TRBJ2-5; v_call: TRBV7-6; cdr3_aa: ASSFGRATSQETQY
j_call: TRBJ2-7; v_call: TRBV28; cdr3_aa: ASSPSTSGRYEQY
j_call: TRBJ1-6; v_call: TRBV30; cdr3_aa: AWGPGQQTNSPLH
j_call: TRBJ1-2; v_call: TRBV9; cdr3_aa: ASSGTRRRTYGYT
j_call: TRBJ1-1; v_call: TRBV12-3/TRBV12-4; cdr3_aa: ASTGEGARTEAF
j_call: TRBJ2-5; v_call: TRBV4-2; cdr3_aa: ASSQDRGLGYQETQY
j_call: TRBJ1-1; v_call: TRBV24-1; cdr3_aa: ATSAQRGTEAF
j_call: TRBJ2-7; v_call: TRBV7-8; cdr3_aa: ASSFGVVNEQY
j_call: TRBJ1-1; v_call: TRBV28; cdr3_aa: ASSSGGLNTEAF
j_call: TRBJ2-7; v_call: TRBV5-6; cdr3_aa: ASSSWTATYEQY
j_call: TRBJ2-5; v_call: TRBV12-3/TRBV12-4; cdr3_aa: ASSDTSGLQETQY
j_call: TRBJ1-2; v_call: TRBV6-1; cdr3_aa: ASSHTGRQGGGYT
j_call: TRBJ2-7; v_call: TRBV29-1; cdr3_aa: SARDTSYEQY
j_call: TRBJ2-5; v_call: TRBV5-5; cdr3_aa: ASSLLLAGGAETQY
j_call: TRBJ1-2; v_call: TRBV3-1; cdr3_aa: ASSQERVGVIGVNYGYT
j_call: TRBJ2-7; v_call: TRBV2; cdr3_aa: ASSGPFSEQY
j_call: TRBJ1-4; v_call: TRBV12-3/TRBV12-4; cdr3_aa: ASSPRQANEKLF
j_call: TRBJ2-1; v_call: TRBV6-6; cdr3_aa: ASSYSVGGYNEQF
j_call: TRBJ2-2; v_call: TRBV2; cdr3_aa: ASSEHPNTGELF
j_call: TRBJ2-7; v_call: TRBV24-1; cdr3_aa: ATSDPGTGFVEQY
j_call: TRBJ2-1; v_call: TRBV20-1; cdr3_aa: SAILQREVYEQF
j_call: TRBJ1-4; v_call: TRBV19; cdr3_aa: ASSIDRGNEKLF
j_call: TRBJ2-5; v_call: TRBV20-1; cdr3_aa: SARDPRGLGQETQY
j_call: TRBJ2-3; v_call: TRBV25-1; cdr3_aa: ASSDRTGRRLYTDTQY
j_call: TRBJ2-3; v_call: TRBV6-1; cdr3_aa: ASRLFDTQY
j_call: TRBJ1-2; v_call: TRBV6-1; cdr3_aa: ASSEWGIFGGYT
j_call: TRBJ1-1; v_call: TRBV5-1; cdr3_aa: ASSQTGGVDTEAF